The TCR beta chain under discussion was sequenced for a study of T cells after yellow fever vaccination. Findings and caveats of the study: A large majority of primary-vaccination clones showed up again after the booster (96% CD4, 75% to 90% CD8). The secondary response was weaker but peaked faster, day 5 versus 15. Overlap between CD4 and CD8 compartments was detected for a small share of clonotypes.

A process of 5'RACE template switching, which added a universal primer site and UMIs, was used to make TCR cDNA. TCRdb fed the 5' RACE reads into MiXCR, producing one record per CDR3 protein. The sample has a few hundred thousand distinct CDR3 sequences, under 9% seen once. This clonotype was counted ten times or more. Its matching antigen is unknown. Germline CDR1 reads SGHTA; CDR2 reads FQGNSA. The CDR3 contains 15 residues. Trimming at V came to 5 bases and at J to 3 bases, leaving 7 bases not matched to a gene. The clonotype was recovered from a young man who received the YFV17D yellow fever vaccine. Material: CD4+ T cells sorted from PBMCs, obtained 5 days after the yellow fever booster vaccination. This rearrangement joins TRBV7-2 to TRBJ2-7; 10 bases map to TRBD1. CDR3: CASSEGQGGVYEQYF. The CDR3 bases are TGTGCCAGCAGCGAAGGACAGGGGGGAGTCTACGAGCAGTACTTC.